This entry is about one TCR beta chain. The sample holds one count of this clonotype. The specificity of this receptor is unknown. No much larger clone is present one base from it, and per-base qualities are unavailable. A single read offers scant evidence. Preparation of the library involved RT-PCR. Sequencer: Illumina HiSeq 2500. TCRdb passed the public sequencing reads through fastp at Q25 and MiXCR, retaining productive beta sequences. Rows with a matching CDR3 protein are joined into one entry that keeps the most common DNA and genes. Within this sample are 550,000 to 800,000 distinct CDR3 sequences, with 11% to 15% of them counted one time only. Around 6.5% of the sample belongs to the ten largest clones. The germline V gene provides CDR1 SGHNT and CDR2 YENEEA. The germline V end is reduced by 5 bases and the J end by 5 bases; junction bases left unmatched: 7. Reading from cysteine to phenylalanine, the CDR3 counts 15 amino acids. Only the CDR3 part of the read is kept: 45 bases, read in frame from the first base.

These data belong to a study of response to subunit inactivated influenza vaccine (dated by TCRdb to the late 2010s). Study-wide context: To follow how T cells responded to a trivalent subunit inactivated influenza vaccine, the researchers relied on deep quantitative profiling of the T cell receptor repertoire. Overall study results and their limits: The authors proposed that each seasonal influenza vaccination may bring in only a limited number of new T cells.

Sequenced here: PBMCs from blood, sampled around two weeks before vaccination. The receptor's source is a man aged 50-60 years who received an inactivated influenza vaccine. Donor details come from another sample of the same person, matched by shared clones. The V and J segments used are TRBV11-3 and TRBJ2-1; 9 junctional bases match TRBD1. The CDR3 sequence is CASSHRGRGNNEQFF. The nucleotides are TGTGCCAGCAGCCACAGGGGGCGCGGCAACAATGAGCAGTTCTTC.